This TCR beta chain was captured by sequencing in a study of blood T cell repertoires in COVID-19. Study overall: Samples of COVID-19 (acute and convalescent) were obtained from the United States, Italy and Spain.

This clone has a handful of counts. In the original workflow: Nucleated cell counts were estimated from reference gene primer amplification. TCRdb's table, derived via immunoSEQ multiplex PCR, lists solely in-frame clones and lacks some. V and J calls and clone size are as listed in that table; D and trimming were resolved from the DNA. Of 250,000 to 300,000 clones listed, approximately 87% are singletons. In germline, CDR1 is SEHNR, CDR2 FQNEAQ (reference sequence). Trimming took 2 bases from V and 4 from J; bases not matched to a gene: 10. This CDR3 is built from 16 residues. V usage is TRBV7-9 and J usage is TRBJ2-7; 8 positions agree with TRBD1. Sequenced material: peripheral blood. The TCR originated in a man in his sixties who had recovered from COVID-19. In DNA, the CDR3 is TGTGCCAGCAGCTTACAACACACGGGGACAGGTTACGAGCAGTACTTC. Its protein product is CASSLQHTGTGYEQYF.